This TCR beta chain stems from a study of T cell responses to AZD1222 COVID-19 vaccine. About the research overall: Second-dose groups at about 4 or about 12 weeks were pooled. Findings and caveats of the study: The sample set comprised mostly white British donors with more females, and clonal diversity was possibly underestimated. Baseline testing showed seropositivity in only five or six AZD1222 recipients. Regions 160-218 and 743-854 held dominance among vaccine-associated CD4 TCRs, which spanned spike.

This clone came up a few times. Its specificity is unknown. CDR1 is SGHAT, CDR2 FQNNGV, per germline. V was clipped by 1 base and J by 1 base, with 17 bases between them. The CDR3 is made up of 17 amino acids. Only in-frame clones appear in the TCRdb table, and some are missing; sequencing was by immunoSEQ multiplex PCR. The repertoire holds about 130,000 clones, about nine tenths seen once, with about 22% in the top ten. The V gene is TRBV11-2, the J gene TRBJ2-7; the D gene is possibly TRBD1 (6 bases). The starting material was peripheral blood, obtained on day 0 of AZD1222 vaccination. The receptor was derived from an adult in good health. CDR3 in DNA: TGTGCCAGCAGCTTAGGGTTTGGGCAGGGGTTTTCCTACGAGCAGTACTTC. It is translated as CASSLGFGQGFSYEQYF.